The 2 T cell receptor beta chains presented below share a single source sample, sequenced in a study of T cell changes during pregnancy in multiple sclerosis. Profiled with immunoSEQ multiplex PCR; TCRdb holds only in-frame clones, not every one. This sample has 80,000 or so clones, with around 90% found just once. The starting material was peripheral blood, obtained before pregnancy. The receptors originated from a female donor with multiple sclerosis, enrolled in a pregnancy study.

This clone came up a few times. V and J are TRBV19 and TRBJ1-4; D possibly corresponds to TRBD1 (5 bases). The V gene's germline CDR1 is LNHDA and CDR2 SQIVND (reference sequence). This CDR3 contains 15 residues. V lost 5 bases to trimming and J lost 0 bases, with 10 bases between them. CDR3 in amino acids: CASSARGATNEKLFF. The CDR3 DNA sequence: TGTGCCAGTAGTGCCCGGGGGGCAACTAATGAAAAACTGTTTTTT. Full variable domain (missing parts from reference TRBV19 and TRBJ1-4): DGGITQSPKYLFRKEGQNVTLSCEQNLNHDAMYWYRQDPGQGLRLIYYSQIVNDFQKGDIAEGYSVSREKKESFPLTVTSAQKNPTAFYLCASSARGATNEKLFFGSGTQLSVL.

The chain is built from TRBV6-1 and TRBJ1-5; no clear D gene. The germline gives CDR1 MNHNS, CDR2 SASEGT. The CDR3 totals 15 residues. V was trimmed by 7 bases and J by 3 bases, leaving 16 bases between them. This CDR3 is CASTPEGQINQPQHF. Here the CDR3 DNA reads TGTGCCAGCACCCCCGAGGGCCAGATCAATCAGCCCCAGCATTTT.